The rows below give T cell receptor beta chains drawn from one sample of a study of CD8 T cells in ankylosing spondylitis. TCRdb used MiXCR to reprocess the 5' RACE reads, holding one entry per CDR3 protein. The data show 300,000 to 350,000 distinct CDR3 sequences, 20% to 25% seen once. The material sequenced was blood, either unsorted or a sorted T cell fraction (not recorded which). These receptors were collected from a female donor with ankylosing spondylitis or in good health (not recorded which). CDR3s include the opening cysteine and the closing phenylalanine or tryptophan. Each record gives: V gene, J gene, CDR3 length, D gene, clone size, CDR3 protein, CDR3 DNA. A D gene is named only where the DNA matches it firmly. Rows may omit the clone size; those that give it use once, few, many or a size class.

v_gene: TRBV15; j_gene: TRBJ2-5; len: 16; d_gene: NA; abundance: NA; CDR3aa: CATSSNGPQRGETQYF; CDR3nt: TGTGCCACCAGCAGCAACGGGCCCCAACGGGGGGAGACCCAGTACTTC
v_gene: TRBV12-3/TRBV12-4; j_gene: TRBJ2-2; len: 14; d_gene: NA; abundance: NA; CDR3aa: CASRSGLNTGELFF; CDR3nt: TGTGCCAGCAGATCGGGACTCAACACCGGGGAGCTGTTTTTT
v_gene: TRBV29-1; j_gene: TRBJ2-7; len: 12; d_gene: NA; abundance: NA; CDR3aa: CSAQSRSYEQYF; CDR3nt: TGCAGCGCCCAGTCGCGGTCCTACGAGCAGTACTTC
v_gene: TRBV5-1; j_gene: TRBJ1-2; len: 15; d_gene: TRBD1; abundance: NA; CDR3aa: CASSSTGQTNYGYTF; CDR3nt: TGCGCCAGCAGCTCCACGGGACAGACTAACTATGGCTACACCTTC
v_gene: TRBV20-1; j_gene: TRBJ2-7; len: 16; d_gene: TRBD1; abundance: NA; CDR3aa: CSATGTASPSSYEQYF; CDR3nt: TGCAGTGCCACCGGGACAGCGAGCCCGTCCTCCTACGAGCAGTACTTC
v_gene: TRBV29-1; j_gene: TRBJ1-2; len: 14; d_gene: TRBD1; abundance: NA; CDR3aa: CGVEDRGVFSGYTF; CDR3nt: TGCGGCGTTGAAGACAGGGGCGTCTTCAGTGGCTACACCTTC
v_gene: TRBV12-3/TRBV12-4; j_gene: TRBJ2-1; len: 11; d_gene: NA; abundance: many; CDR3aa: CASSPTREQFF; CDR3nt: TGTGCCAGCAGCCCCACCAGGGAGCAGTTCTTC
v_gene: TRBV30; j_gene: TRBJ2-7; len: 16; d_gene: TRBD1; abundance: NA; CDR3aa: CAWSAVGTGLSYEQYF; CDR3nt: TGTGCCTGGAGTGCGGTAGGGACAGGGTTATCTTACGAGCAGTACTTC
v_gene: TRBV7-2; j_gene: TRBJ2-3; len: 16; d_gene: TRBD2; abundance: NA; CDR3aa: CASSFSGRPHTDTQYF; CDR3nt: TGTGCCAGCAGCTTTAGCGGGAGGCCCCACACAGATACGCAGTATTTT
v_gene: TRBV5-6; j_gene: TRBJ1-2; len: 14; d_gene: NA; abundance: few; CDR3aa: CASSLGSDTYGYTF; CDR3nt: TGTGCCAGCAGCTTGGGCAGTGACACTTATGGCTACACCTTC
v_gene: TRBV7-9; j_gene: TRBJ2-5; len: 12; d_gene: NA; abundance: few; CDR3aa: CASSLAGVTQYF; CDR3nt: TGTGCCAGCAGCTTAGCCGGGGTGACCCAGTACTTC
v_gene: TRBV6-2/TRBV6-3; j_gene: TRBJ1-1; len: 14; d_gene: NA; abundance: NA; CDR3aa: CASTRWRENTEAFF; CDR3nt: TGTGCCAGCACGAGATGGAGGGAGAACACTGAAGCTTTCTTT
v_gene: TRBV7-3; j_gene: TRBJ1-1; len: 13; d_gene: NA; abundance: many; CDR3aa: CASSSTQNTEAFF; CDR3nt: TGTGCCAGCAGCTCCACACAGAACACTGAAGCTTTCTTT
v_gene: TRBV20-1; j_gene: TRBJ2-3; len: 14; d_gene: TRBD2; abundance: NA; CDR3aa: CSARSTSGADTQYF; CDR3nt: TGCAGTGCTCGCAGCACTAGCGGGGCAGATACGCAGTATTTT
v_gene: TRBV7-7; j_gene: TRBJ2-5; len: 14; d_gene: NA; abundance: NA; CDR3aa: CASSRNIIEETQYF; CDR3nt: TGTGCCAGCAGTCGCAACATTATAGAAGAGACCCAGTACTTC
v_gene: TRBV28; j_gene: TRBJ2-7; len: 14; d_gene: NA; abundance: NA; CDR3aa: CASASSREGPKQYF; CDR3nt: TGTGCCAGCGCCTCTAGCCGGGAAGGACCCAAGCAGTACTTC
v_gene: TRBV7-6; j_gene: TRBJ2-1; len: 14; d_gene: TRBD2; abundance: few; CDR3aa: CASSLGGRVNEQFF; CDR3nt: TGTGCCAGCAGCCTCGGCGGGAGGGTGAATGAGCAGTTCTTC
v_gene: TRBV30; j_gene: TRBJ1-6; len: 11; d_gene: NA; abundance: few; CDR3aa: CAWSGDSPLHF; CDR3nt: TGTGCCTGGAGTGGAGATTCACCCCTCCACTTT
v_gene: TRBV30; j_gene: TRBJ2-3; len: 14; d_gene: TRBD2; abundance: many; CDR3aa: CAWSVLAGTDTQYF; CDR3nt: TGTGCCTGGAGTGTACTAGCGGGAACAGATACGCAGTATTTT
v_gene: TRBV20-1; j_gene: TRBJ2-1; len: 14; d_gene: NA; abundance: few; CDR3aa: CSALTSKGPPEQFF; CDR3nt: TGCAGTGCTCTGACTAGTAAGGGTCCCCCTGAGCAGTTCTTC
v_gene: TRBV12-3/TRBV12-4; j_gene: TRBJ2-1; len: 14; d_gene: NA; abundance: few; CDR3aa: CASSFTGTHNEQFF; CDR3nt: TGTGCCAGCAGTTTTACCGGGACCCACAATGAGCAGTTCTTC
v_gene: TRBV20-1; j_gene: TRBJ2-7; len: 13; d_gene: TRBD1; abundance: many; CDR3aa: CSASRDRGYEQYF; CDR3nt: TGCAGTGCTAGCCGAGACAGGGGGTACGAGCAGTACTTC
v_gene: TRBV2; j_gene: TRBJ1-1; len: 15; d_gene: NA; abundance: NA; CDR3aa: CASSRQTRGNTEAFF; CDR3nt: TGTGCCAGCAGCAGACAGACCCGAGGGAACACTGAAGCTTTCTTT
v_gene: TRBV15; j_gene: TRBJ2-1; len: 12; d_gene: TRBD1; abundance: NA; CDR3aa: CATSRDNRGQFF; CDR3nt: TGTGCCACCAGCAGAGATAACAGGGGGCAGTTCTTC
v_gene: TRBV10-3; j_gene: TRBJ2-7; len: 16; d_gene: TRBD2; abundance: few; CDR3aa: CAISGSGGGRSYEQYF; CDR3nt: TGTGCCATCAGTGGATCCGGCGGGGGGCGTTCCTACGAGCAGTACTTC
v_gene: TRBV28; j_gene: TRBJ1-5; len: 15; d_gene: NA; abundance: NA; CDR3aa: CASRLGGLSNQPQHF; CDR3nt: TGTGCCAGCAGACTCGGTGGGTTGAGCAATCAGCCCCAGCATTTT
v_gene: TRBV20-1; j_gene: TRBJ2-7; len: 14; d_gene: TRBD2; abundance: many; CDR3aa: CSARLAGGPYEQYF; CDR3nt: TGCAGTGCTCGGTTAGCGGGTGGACCCTACGAGCAGTACTTC
v_gene: TRBV29-1; j_gene: TRBJ1-1; len: 14; d_gene: NA; abundance: NA; CDR3aa: CSARGLGVATEAFF; CDR3nt: TGCAGCGCCCGAGGGTTAGGGGTTGCCACTGAAGCTTTCTTT
v_gene: TRBV25-1; j_gene: TRBJ2-5; len: 17; d_gene: TRBD2; abundance: NA; CDR3aa: CASSEFFGTSGEETQYF; CDR3nt: TGTGCCAGCAGTGAATTCTTTGGGACTAGCGGGGAAGAGACCCAGTACTTC
v_gene: TRBV6-1; j_gene: TRBJ2-2; len: 12; d_gene: NA; abundance: NA; CDR3aa: CATARDTGELFF; CDR3nt: TGTGCCACCGCAAGGGACACCGGGGAGCTGTTTTTT
v_gene: TRBV10-3; j_gene: TRBJ2-5; len: 15; d_gene: TRBD2; abundance: many; CDR3aa: CATKPERESGETQYF; CDR3nt: TGTGCCACCAAGCCCGAGCGGGAGTCGGGGGAGACCCAGTACTTC
v_gene: TRBV19; j_gene: TRBJ1-2; len: 15; d_gene: NA; abundance: NA; CDR3aa: CASSMEHHAPYGYTF; CDR3nt: TGTGCCAGTAGTATGGAACACCATGCCCCCTATGGCTACACCTTC
v_gene: TRBV19; j_gene: TRBJ1-1; len: 15; d_gene: NA; abundance: few; CDR3aa: CASPERVRGNTEAFF; CDR3nt: TGTGCCAGTCCTGAACGGGTCCGGGGGAACACTGAAGCTTTCTTT
v_gene: TRBV12-3/TRBV12-4; j_gene: TRBJ2-1; len: 15; d_gene: NA; abundance: few; CDR3aa: CASSLSEALENEQFF; CDR3nt: TGTGCCAGCAGCCTATCGGAGGCACTCGAGAATGAGCAGTTCTTC
v_gene: TRBV20-1; j_gene: TRBJ2-4; len: 13; d_gene: TRBD1; abundance: NA; CDR3aa: CSARTGGKNIQYF; CDR3nt: TGCAGTGCTAGAACAGGGGGCAAAAACATTCAGTACTTC
v_gene: TRBV6-6; j_gene: TRBJ1-4; len: 13; d_gene: NA; abundance: NA; CDR3aa: CASSYSGYEKLFF; CDR3nt: TGTGCCAGCAGTTACTCGGGATATGAAAAACTGTTTTTT
v_gene: TRBV10-3; j_gene: TRBJ2-1; len: 13; d_gene: NA; abundance: NA; CDR3aa: CAIKGSISIEQFF; CDR3nt: TGTGCCATCAAGGGGAGTATCAGTATTGAGCAGTTCTTC
v_gene: TRBV30; j_gene: TRBJ2-1; len: 14; d_gene: TRBD2; abundance: once; CDR3aa: CAWSVVAGESEQFF; CDR3nt: TGTGCCTGGAGTGTGGTAGCGGGAGAGAGTGAGCAGTTCTTC
v_gene: TRBV6-1; j_gene: TRBJ2-7; len: 15; d_gene: TRBD2; abundance: NA; CDR3aa: CASTWGSGSFYEQYF; CDR3nt: TGTGCCAGCACCTGGGGGAGCGGGAGCTTCTACGAGCAGTACTTC
v_gene: TRBV7-9; j_gene: TRBJ2-5; len: 13; d_gene: TRBD1; abundance: NA; CDR3aa: CASSTGEQETQYF; CDR3nt: TGTGCCAGCAGCACAGGGGAGCAAGAGACCCAGTACTTC
v_gene: TRBV7-2; j_gene: TRBJ2-3; len: 16; d_gene: TRBD2; abundance: NA; CDR3aa: CASSLVSAGGADTQYF; CDR3nt: TGTGCCAGCAGCTTAGTATCGGCGGGAGGTGCAGATACGCAGTATTTT
v_gene: TRBV3-1; j_gene: TRBJ2-7; len: 14; d_gene: NA; abundance: NA; CDR3aa: CASSQNRATYEQYF; CDR3nt: TGTGCCAGCAGCCAGAACAGAGCAACCTACGAGCAGTACTTC
v_gene: TRBV12-3/TRBV12-4; j_gene: TRBJ1-6; len: 13; d_gene: NA; abundance: NA; CDR3aa: CASSSGRNSPLHF; CDR3nt: TGTGCCAGCAGTTCGGGACGGAATTCACCCCTCCACTTT
v_gene: TRBV12-3/TRBV12-4; j_gene: TRBJ2-7; len: 12; d_gene: NA; abundance: few; CDR3aa: CASSFAAREQYF; CDR3nt: TGTGCCAGCAGTTTCGCAGCACGGGAGCAGTACTTC
v_gene: TRBV20-1; j_gene: TRBJ1-5; len: 15; d_gene: NA; abundance: few; CDR3aa: CSARDVGVPGQPQHF; CDR3nt: TGCAGTGCTAGAGATGTAGGGGTACCCGGTCAGCCCCAGCATTTT
v_gene: TRBV7-2; j_gene: TRBJ2-1; len: 16; d_gene: TRBD2; abundance: NA; CDR3aa: CASSLEAGGLYNEQFF; CDR3nt: TGTGCCAGCAGCTTAGAGGCGGGGGGGCTTTACAATGAGCAGTTCTTC
v_gene: TRBV6-1; j_gene: TRBJ1-2; len: 15; d_gene: NA; abundance: few; CDR3aa: CAIRDGLTENYGYTF; CDR3nt: TGTGCCATCAGAGATGGGTTGACAGAGAACTATGGCTACACCTTC
v_gene: TRBV11-3; j_gene: TRBJ2-5; len: 15; d_gene: TRBD1; abundance: NA; CDR3aa: CASSDRVRGQETQYF; CDR3nt: TGTGCCAGCAGCGACAGGGTCCGGGGCCAAGAGACCCAGTACTTC
v_gene: TRBV4-3; j_gene: TRBJ1-2; len: 14; d_gene: NA; abundance: NA; CDR3aa: CASSQDGRPYGYTF; CDR3nt: TGCGCCAGCAGCCAAGATGGTAGACCCTATGGCTACACCTTC
v_gene: TRBV6-5; j_gene: TRBJ1-2; len: 15; d_gene: TRBD1; abundance: NA; CDR3aa: CASSYGAGGTYGYTF; CDR3nt: TGTGCCAGCAGTTACGGGGCAGGGGGTACCTATGGCTACACCTTC
v_gene: TRBV7-2; j_gene: TRBJ1-3; len: 14; d_gene: TRBD1; abundance: NA; CDR3aa: CASSFRQGGNTIYF; CDR3nt: TGTGCCAGCAGCTTTAGACAGGGGGGAAACACCATATATTTT
v_gene: TRBV6-1; j_gene: TRBJ2-1; len: 16; d_gene: TRBD2; abundance: NA; CDR3aa: CASSLGGLAGVGEQFF; CDR3nt: TGTGCCAGCAGTCTCGGAGGGCTAGCGGGAGTCGGGGAGCAGTTCTTC
v_gene: TRBV12-3/TRBV12-4; j_gene: TRBJ1-2; len: 12; d_gene: NA; abundance: NA; CDR3aa: CASSFGVDAYTF; CDR3nt: TGTGCCAGCAGTTTTGGTGTGGATGCCTACACCTTC
v_gene: TRBV6-5; j_gene: TRBJ2-3; len: 15; d_gene: NA; abundance: many; CDR3aa: CASSYGFPRADTQYF; CDR3nt: TGTGCCAGCAGTTACGGGTTTCCTCGAGCAGATACGCAGTATTTT
v_gene: TRBV9; j_gene: TRBJ1-1; len: 14; d_gene: NA; abundance: NA; CDR3aa: CASSVGNSWGEAFF; CDR3nt: TGTGCCAGCAGCGTAGGAAATTCTTGGGGTGAAGCTTTCTTT